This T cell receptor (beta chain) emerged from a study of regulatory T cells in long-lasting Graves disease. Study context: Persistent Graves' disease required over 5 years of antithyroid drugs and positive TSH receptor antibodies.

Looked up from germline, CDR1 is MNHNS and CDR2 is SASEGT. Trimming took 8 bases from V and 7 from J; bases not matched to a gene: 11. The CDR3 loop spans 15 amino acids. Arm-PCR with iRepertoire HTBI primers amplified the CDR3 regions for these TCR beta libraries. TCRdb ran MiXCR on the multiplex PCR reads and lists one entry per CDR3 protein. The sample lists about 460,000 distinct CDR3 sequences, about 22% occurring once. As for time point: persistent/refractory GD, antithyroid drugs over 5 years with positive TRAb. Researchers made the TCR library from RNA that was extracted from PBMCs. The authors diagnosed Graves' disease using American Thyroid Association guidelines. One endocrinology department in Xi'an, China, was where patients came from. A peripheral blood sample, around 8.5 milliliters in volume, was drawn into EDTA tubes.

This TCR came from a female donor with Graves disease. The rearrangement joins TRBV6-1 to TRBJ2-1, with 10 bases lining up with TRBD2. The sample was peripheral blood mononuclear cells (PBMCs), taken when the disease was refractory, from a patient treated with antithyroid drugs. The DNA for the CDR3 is TGTGCCAGCTCCGAGAGGGCTAGCGGGAGAAATGAGCAGTTCTTC. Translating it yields CASSERASGRNEQFF.